This T cell receptor beta chain was observed in a study of CD8 T cells in Susac syndrome (dated by TCRdb to the late 2010s). With respect to the entire study: Of the Susac syndrome patients who were sequenced, fewer than 10 were in clinical remission while about six had clinically active disease. At blood withdrawal, Susac syndrome patients were therapy-naive, treated with corticosteroids (with IVIg additionally given to some), or treated with IVIg alone. Whether CD8+ T cell activation and differentiation in Susac syndrome was antigen driven was tested using repertoire sequencing. The clonality of the CD8+ T cell repertoire was compared across 12 healthy donors, roughly 14 Susac syndrome patients and around 16 multiple sclerosis patients.

As regards this clonotype: What antigen it recognizes has not been identified. No much larger clone exists at a distance of one base, and base qualities are not known.

The paper as a whole reports these results and caveats: Roughly 15 and five Susac-specific public clones were found in the total CD8+ and CD8+ TEMRA repertoires, respectively. CD8+ repertoires in Susac syndrome showed clonal expansion, which was highest in CD8+ TEMRA cells and was greater in clinically active patients than in remitting patients. The number of individuals in the TCR sequencing and HLA analysis was acknowledged as relatively small.

Peripheral blood CD8+ and CD4+ T cells from healthy donors, Susac syndrome patients and multiple sclerosis patients were profiled using high-throughput TCR beta sequencing. The Susac syndrome patients fulfilled recently defined diagnostic criteria for definite or probable disease. Bulk CD8+ and CD4+ T cells were purified by magnetic negative isolation, while CD8+ TEMRA cells were enriched using FACS. Blood was drawn into EDTA tubes, processed within 24 hours, and PBMCs were isolated by density gradient centrifugation. PBMCs destined for TCR sequencing were cryopreserved in liquid nitrogen and later thawed in a 37 °C water bath. A purity of at least 90% was achieved for sorted or isolated CD4+, CD8+ and CD8+ TEMRA cells. The germline V gene supplies CDR1 MNHEY and CDR2 SVGEGT. V is pruned by 2 bases and J by 0 bases, leaving 6 bases of the junction without a gene match. CDR3 length: 16 amino acids, cysteine to phenylalanine. CDR3 DNA only is kept here, 48 bases in frame from base 1.

RNA was extracted using the RNeasy kit, and roughly 0.5 to 1 microgram was reverse transcribed with random hexamers. The immunoSEQ multiplex PCR assay, covering 54 Vbeta and 13 Jbeta segments, was used to amplify TCR beta CDR3 regions. PCR amplification bias was corrected using a synthetic template baseline for primer optimization and computational correction. As for the original processing: Only productive sequences were kept, with reads annotated to V, D and J genes according to IMGT and analyzed in immunoSEQ Analyzer. Clonality was calculated as one minus the Shannon entropy normalized by log2 of the number of productive unique sequences. For each patient and control, public and private clones were evaluated among the 100 most prevalent clones. Susac-specific clones were defined as absent from healthy and MS cohorts, over a thousand published viral clones and other ImmuneACCESS disease sequences. TCRdb cleaned the public reads at Q25 with fastp, built clones with MiXCR and kept in-frame beta chains. Entries are consolidated by CDR3 protein sequence, retaining the most common genes and DNA. These V and J calls derive from TCRdb rather than the authors' analysis. The sample table records tens of thousands of distinct CDR3 sequences; roughly 96% of these occur just once. In total, the top ten clones hold 0.55% to 0.75% of the sample.

Sequencing was carried out using CD8+ T cells from PBMCs. The rearranged chain carries TRBV6-2 or TRBV6-3 and TRBJ1-2, with 7 bases in between that match TRBD1. The sequence was obtained from a human donor with Susac syndrome. The CDR3 here reads CASSYGAGTANYGYTF. At the DNA level, the sequence is TGTGCCAGCAGTTACGGTGCTGGGACAGCTAACTATGGCTACACCTTC.